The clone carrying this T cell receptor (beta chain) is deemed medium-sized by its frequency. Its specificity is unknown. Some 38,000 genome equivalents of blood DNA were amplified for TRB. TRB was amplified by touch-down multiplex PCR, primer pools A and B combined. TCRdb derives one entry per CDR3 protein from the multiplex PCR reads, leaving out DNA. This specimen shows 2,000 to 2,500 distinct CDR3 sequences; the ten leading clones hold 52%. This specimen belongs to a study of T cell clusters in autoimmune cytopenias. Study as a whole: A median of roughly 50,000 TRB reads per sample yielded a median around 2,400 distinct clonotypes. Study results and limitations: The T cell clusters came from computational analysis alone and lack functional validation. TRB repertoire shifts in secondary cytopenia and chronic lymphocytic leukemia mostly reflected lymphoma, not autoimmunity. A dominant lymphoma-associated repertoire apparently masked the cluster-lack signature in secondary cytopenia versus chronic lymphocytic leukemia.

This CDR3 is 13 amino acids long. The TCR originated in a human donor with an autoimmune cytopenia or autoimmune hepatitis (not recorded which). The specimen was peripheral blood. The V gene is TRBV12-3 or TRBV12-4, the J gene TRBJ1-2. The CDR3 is CASSLGRTYGYTF.